One and the same sample provided the 13 T cell receptor beta chains below, sequenced in a study of CD8+CD57+ T cells in acquired aplastic anemia. Genomic DNA constituted the template upon which TCR beta VDJ and CDR3 profiling was performed. TCRdb ran MiXCR on the reads and lists one entry per CDR3 protein. The sample yields 450,000 to 600,000 distinct CDR3 sequences, under 40% seen once. Patients included in sequencing had previously demonstrated CD8+CD57+ cell expansion by flow cytometry. Sequenced sample: sorted CD4+, CD8+, or CD8+CD57+ T cells (not recorded which) from PBMCs. The origin of the receptors is a human donor with aplastic anemia.

This clonotype appeared many times. V and J are TRBV7-9 and TRBJ1-6, with D tentatively TRBD1 (5 bases). Looked up from germline, CDR1 is SEHNR and CDR2 is FQNEAQ (reference sequence). This CDR3 is 17 amino acids long. V was pared by 4 bases and J by 4 bases, with 17 bases between. As DNA, the CDR3 is TGTGCCAGCAGCTCTGGGACTGCAACCTCTTATAATTCACCCCTCCACTTT. Amino acids: CASSSGTATSYNSPLHF.

This clonotype was counted only a few times. Just one base apart from a much larger clone, this may be a read error. The CDR3 loop is CASSTGLAGTYEQYF. The CDR3 DNA is TGTGCCAGCAGTACAGGACTAGCGGGGACCTACGAGCAGTACTTC. The chain uses TRBV2 and TRBJ2-7; TRBD2 matches 12 bases. Germline V gene data show CDR1 as SNHLY and CDR2 as FYNNEI. This CDR3 has 15 residues. Trimming cost V 5 bases and J 2 bases; bases outside gene matches: 4.

The V call is TRBV25-1, the J call TRBJ1-5, with 7 bases identical to TRBD1. Germline CDR1 reads MGHDK; CDR2 reads SYGVNS. V lost 5 bases and J lost 3; bases outside the gene matches: 7. This CDR3 spans 15 amino acids. This chain's CDR3 is CASSRGGTVNQPQHF. DNA of the CDR3: TGTGCCAGCAGTCGAGGTGGGACAGTCAATCAGCCCCAGCATTTT.

The sample holds a few counts of this clonotype. The chain joins TRBV20-1 to TRBJ1-5, with D maybe TRBD1 (6 bases). The CDR3 extends over 13 amino acids. Trimming left V 6 bases short and J 3 bases short, with 12 bases between. Germline assignment: CDR1 DFQATT and CDR2 SNEGSKA (reference sequence). Written as DNA, the CDR3 is TGCAGTGCAGTACAGGGACCCAATCAGCCCCAGCATTTT. It translates to CSAVQGPNQPQHF.

The CDR3 DNA is TGCAGTGCTAGATTGGGGGAGGGTGGCTACGAGCAGTACTTC. This codes for CSARLGEGGYEQYF. The gene calls are TRBV20-1 and TRBJ2-7, with TRBD2 matching over 7 bases. Germline trimming cut 2 bases from V and 3 bases from J; bases unmatched to any gene: 7. The length of the CDR3 is 14 residues. The V gene's germline CDR1 is DFQATT and CDR2 SNEGSKA (reference sequence).

The CDR3 DNA sequence: TGTGCCAGCAGTCACCCGACAGCTACCTACGAGCAGTACTTC. Protein product: CASSHPTATYEQYF. J is TRBJ2-7 and V is TRBV7-8; D is perhaps TRBD1 (5 bases). The CDR3 totals 14 residues. The germline V gene encodes CDR1 SGHVS and CDR2 FQNEAQ. Trimming removed 6 bases from V and 2 bases from J, with 14 bases in between.

V is TRBV9 and J is TRBJ1-6; no clear D gene. The ends were cut back, 6 bases at V and 8 bases at J, with 9 bases in the middle. From germline, CDR1 is SGDLS and CDR2 YYNGEE. This CDR3 contains 12 residues. The CDR3 spells CASNAGYSPLHF. The CDR3 DNA is TGTGCCAGCAATGCGGGGTATTCACCCCTCCACTTT.

This clonotype has ten or more counts. The J gene is TRBJ1-2, the V gene TRBV29-1, with D possibly TRBD1 on 5 matching bases. Germline CDR1 reads SQVTM; CDR2 reads ANQGSEA. V was cut by 4 bases and J by 3 bases, with 12 bases left in between. There are 13 residues in the CDR3. Here the CDR3 DNA reads TGCAGCGTTGTAGGACAAGCAGACTATGGCTACACCTTC. Protein product: CSVVGQADYGYTF. The full variable domain, in which reference TRBV29-1 and TRBJ1-2 provide the parts outside the CDR3, is SAVISQKPSRDICQRGTSLTIQCQVDSQVTMMFWYRQQPGQSLTLIATANQGSEATYESGFVIDKFPISRPNLTFSTLTVSNMSPEDSSIYLCSVVGQADYGYTFGSGTRLTVV.

The chain uses TRBV11-1 and TRBJ2-1, with 8 bases that match TRBD2. The CDR3 is 14 residues long. V shed 5 bases, J shed 12 bases, and the junction held 12 bases outside the gene matches. Germline V gene data show CDR1 as SGHAT and CDR2 as FQDESV (reference sequence). In DNA, the CDR3 is TGTGCCAGCAGCCAAGGTCTAGCGGGTTGGGTGCAGTTCTTC. This translates into CASSQGLAGWVQFF. The full variable domain, with the rest looked up from reference TRBV11-1 and TRBJ2-1, is EAEVAQSPRYKITEKSQAVAFWCDPISGHATLYWYRQILGQGPELLVQFQDESVVDDSQLPKDRFSAERLKGVDSTLKIQPAELGDSAMYLCASSQGLAGWVQFFGPGTRLTVL.

The V gene is TRBV10-3, the J gene TRBJ1-1; no clear D gene. Germline V lookup: CDR1 ENHRY, CDR2 SYGVKD. V dropped 10 bases and J dropped 4 bases, with 28 bases sitting between them. CDR3 length: 17 residues. The CDR3 region has the DNA TGTGCCAGCGCCTACCCAGAACGTGGGCCGGCGGGCACTGAAGCTTTCTTT. It yields the protein CASAYPERGPAGTEAFF.

This clonotype occurred many times. This chain connects TRBV20-1 to TRBJ1-5, with 10 bases aligning to TRBD1. The J segment lost 9 bases and the V segment lost 3 bases, leaving 2 bases of the junction unmatched. Germline values: CDR1 DFQATT, CDR2 SNEGSKA (reference sequence). This CDR3 is 12 amino acids long. CDR3 sequence reads: CSARGQGPPQHF. CDR3 coding DNA: TGCAGTGCTAGGGGACAGGGGCCGCCCCAGCATTTT.

This clonotype was seen many times. The genes are TRBV25-1 and TRBJ1-1, with D tentatively TRBD1 (5 bases). The CDR3 extends over 16 amino acids. Trimming removed 1 base from V and 4 bases from J, with 16 bases in between. The germline CDR1 and CDR2 sequences are MGHDK and SYGVNS. CDR3 amino acids: CASSESSRAGTTEAFF. DNA for the CDR3: TGTGCCAGCAGTGAATCGAGTCGGGCAGGGACCACTGAAGCTTTCTTT.

The rearrangement uses TRBV6-5 and TRBJ2-2; a weak D match, TRBD2 (5 bases). V was clipped by 2 bases and J by 7 bases, with 14 bases between them. This CDR3 spans 15 amino acids. Germline V gene data show CDR1 as MNHEY and CDR2 as SVGAGI. In DNA form, the CDR3 reads TGTGCCAGCAGTTACCGCGGAGGTCAGCACGGGGAGCTGTTTTTT. Translating gives CASSYRGGQHGELFF.